The clone carrying this T cell receptor beta chain was counted many times. The antigen remains unidentified. Germline-derived CDR1 and CDR2 are DFQATT and SNEGSKA (reference sequence). The CDR3 length is 13 residues. V dropped 1 base and J dropped 5 bases, with 9 bases sitting between them. The TCR library protocol was used to attach unique molecular identifiers. These identifiers were attached to individual cDNA molecules. Using its own MiXCR run on the 5' RACE reads, TCRdb lists one record per CDR3 protein. The data hold more than 85,000 distinct CDR3 sequences, with about 15% observed a single time. The data are from a study of early T cells in non-severe SARS-CoV-2 infection. Study in general: Chains were unpaired, as sequencing was done on bulk RNA from unsorted whole blood. Broader study findings: VDJdb-based matching was biased toward anti-spike CD8 responses and missed private and CD4 specificities.

The sample taken for sequencing was whole blood. The sequence came from an adult who was a healthcare worker with PCR-confirmed SARS-CoV-2 infection or an uninfected control (not recorded which). The rearrangement joins TRBV20-1 to TRBJ1-5; D not certain. DNA of the CDR3: TGCAGTGCTAGAGGGGCGGGAGATCAGCCCCAGCATTTT. This encodes CSARGAGDQPQHF.